Shown below are 30 T cell receptor beta chains from a single sample sequenced in a study of T cells in Graves' hyperthyroidism and ophthalmopathy. RNA transcripts served as the template for amplifying TCR beta CDR3 regions. The HTBI primer set served for first-round RT-PCR of the TCR CDR3. From the multiplex PCR reads, TCRdb called clonotypes with MiXCR, one entry per CDR3 protein. The data contain about 720,000 distinct CDR3 sequences, roughly a sixth of them singletons. Sample: blood. These receptors came from a woman in her fifties or sixties with Graves' hyperthyroidism that later progressed to Graves' ophthalmopathy.

This clonotype was seen repeatedly, ten times or more. The chain couples TRBV30 to TRBJ1-1; D not resolved. CDR1 GTSNPN and CDR2 SVGIG come from the germline V gene (reference sequence). Trimming removed 3 bases at V and 4 bases at J, with 9 bases between. This CDR3 comprises 12 residues. This CDR3 reads CAWRERPTEAFF. DNA for the CDR3: TGTGCCTGGAGAGAACGTCCCACTGAAGCTTTCTTT.

The rearrangement uses TRBV20-1 and TRBJ1-4; tentative D call: TRBD1 (5 bases). Per the germline V gene, CDR1 is DFQATT and CDR2 is SNEGSKA (reference sequence). The CDR3 spans 15 residues. V shed 3 bases and J shed 6 bases, with 17 bases lying between them. As DNA, the CDR3 is TGCAGTGCTAGGGGGCTTATAGGGCTGGATGAAAAACTGTTTTTT. Protein: CSARGLIGLDEKLFF.

The rearrangement uses TRBV27 and TRBJ2-3; tentatively, D is TRBD1 or TRBD2 (5 bases each). V was clipped by 6 bases and J by 1 base, with 11 bases between them. Germline-derived CDR1 and CDR2 are MNHEY and SMNVEV (reference sequence). CDR3 size: 14 residues. CDR3 in DNA: TGTGCCAGCAGGGGGGTTCGAGGCACAGATACGCAGTATTTT. Its translation is CASRGVRGTDTQYF.

Ten or more counts support this clonotype. This chain's CDR3 is CASSSSTASSYNEQFF. CDR3 bases: TGTGCCAGCAGCAGTTCGACAGCGAGCTCCTACAATGAGCAGTTCTTC. The J gene is TRBJ2-1, the V gene TRBV2; the D gene is possibly TRBD1 (5 bases). Germline V gene lookup returns CDR1 SNHLY and CDR2 FYNNEI. The CDR3 sequence is 16 residues long. Trimming removed 6 bases at V and 0 bases at J, with 15 bases between.

This clonotype has at least ten counts. The chain uses TRBV18 and TRBJ1-1; D call uncertain. Germline-derived CDR1 and CDR2 are KGHSH and LQKENI. V dropped 2 bases and J dropped 5 bases, with 3 bases sitting between them. This CDR3 region has 11 residues. CDR3 in DNA: TGTGCCAGCTCACCAGGAACTGAAGCTTTCTTT. Protein sequence: CASSPGTEAFF.

The sample holds many counts of this clonotype. This rearrangement joins TRBV3-1 to TRBJ1-2; TRBD1 agrees at 10 bases. There are 14 residues in the CDR3. Looked up from germline, CDR1 is LGHDT and CDR2 is YNNKEL (reference sequence). J was trimmed by 7 bases and V by 4 bases; bases with no gene match: 6. The CDR3 protein is CASSPLTGGSGYTF. Here the CDR3 DNA reads TGTGCCAGCAGCCCCTTGACAGGGGGCTCTGGCTACACCTTC.

Only a few counts were recorded for this clonotype. The chain recombines TRBV3-1 with TRBJ2-5; the D gene is possibly TRBD2 (6 bases). Trimming took off 3 bases at V and 3 bases at J, with 8 bases between the two ends. The CDR3 has 13 residues. Germline V gives CDR1 LGHDT, CDR2 YNNKEL (reference sequence). The CDR3 region is CASSQGGEETQYF. The CDR3 DNA is TGTGCCAGCAGCCAGGGCGGGGAAGAGACCCAGTACTTC.

This clonotype has more than one count but fewer than ten. The V gene is TRBV6-1, the J gene TRBJ2-7; D might be TRBD2 (5 bases). Trimming took off 6 bases at V and 3 bases at J, with 6 bases between the two ends. The CDR3 totals 11 residues. Germline V gene lookup returns CDR1 MNHNS and CDR2 SASEGT. DNA for the CDR3: TGTGCCAGCAGGAGGGACTACGAGCAGTACTTC. Translating it yields CASRRDYEQYF.

This chain uses TRBV6-1 with TRBJ2-7, with TRBD1 matching 7 bases. Germline V gene lookup returns CDR1 MNHNS and CDR2 SASEGT. The junction had 4 bases not matched to a gene; V was cut back by 0 bases and J by 2 bases. The CDR3 runs 15 residues. CDR3 in amino acids: CASSEATGRPYEQYF. The CDR3 coding sequence is TGTGCCAGCAGTGAAGCGACAGGGCGTCCCTACGAGCAGTACTTC.

This clonotype has ten or more counts. The rearrangement joins TRBV12-3 or TRBV12-4 to TRBJ1-1; no reliable D call. V was pared by 2 bases and J by 4 bases, with 11 bases between. The CDR3 sequence is 14 residues long. The CDR3 nucleotides are TGTGCCAGCAGTTTATTTCTACGGTCCACTGAAGCTTTCTTT. Its translation: CASSLFLRSTEAFF.

This clonotype showed up many times. V usage is TRBV12-3 or TRBV12-4 and J usage is TRBJ1-6; D gene unclear. V was shortened by 6 bases and J by 6 bases, with 12 bases between the two germline ends. This CDR3 has 14 amino acids. The DNA for the CDR3 is TGTGCCAGCAGGCCCCGCTTGGGTAATTCACCCCTCCACTTT. Translated, it gives CASRPRLGNSPLHF.

This clonotype was counted at least ten times. CDR3 region: CASSLEHGPHGNYEQYF. In DNA form, the CDR3 reads TGTGCCAGCAGCTTAGAGCACGGGCCCCACGGCAACTACGAGCAGTACTTC. The genes are TRBV7-2 and TRBJ2-7, with D unresolved. The V gene's germline CDR1 is SGHTA and CDR2 FQGNSA. The CDR3 length is 17 residues. V was pared by 1 base and J by 3 bases, with 19 bases between.

The genes are TRBV7-9 and TRBJ1-1; D unclear. The CDR3 totals 16 residues. V was cut by 2 bases and J by 0 bases, with 13 bases left in between. CDR1 and CDR2 (germline): SEHNR, FQNEAQ (reference sequence). The CDR3 loop reads CASSLPPREMNTEAFF. CDR3 nucleotide sequence: TGTGCCAGCAGCTTACCTCCACGGGAGATGAACACTGAAGCTTTCTTT.

J is TRBJ1-6 and V is TRBV7-2, with D possibly matching TRBD1 (6 bases). V lost 3 bases, J lost 6 bases, and 12 bases lay in between. The CDR3 is 15 amino acids. The germline gives CDR1 SGHTA, CDR2 FQGNSA. The CDR3 protein is CASSLVGQPNSPLHF. In DNA, the CDR3 is TGTGCCAGCAGCTTGGTCGGACAGCCTAATTCACCCCTCCACTTT.

This clonotype was seen at least ten times. The rearrangement links TRBV2 to TRBJ2-2, with D unresolved. CDR1 and CDR2 (germline): SNHLY, FYNNEI. Trimming removed 10 bases from V and 0 bases from J, with 15 bases in between. The CDR3 contains 15 residues. CDR3 nucleotide sequence: TGTGCCACCGCAGATCAGGCCGCGAACACCGGGGAGCTGTTTTTT. Translating it yields CATADQAANTGELFF.

The rearrangement uses TRBV9 and TRBJ1-4, with 10 positions matching TRBD1. This CDR3 is built from 16 residues. The germline V gene has CDR1 SGDLS and CDR2 YYNGEE. V gave up 4 bases and J gave up 6 bases; unmatched junction bases: 9. CDR3 in DNA: TGTGCCAGCAGCTCAAGAGGGGGACAGGGGTATGAAAAACTGTTTTTT. Its protein is CASSSRGGQGYEKLFF.

This clonotype was recorded many times. This rearrangement joins TRBV27 to TRBJ1-6; 7 nucleotides align to TRBD1. Germline CDR1 is MNHEY and CDR2 is SMNVEV (reference sequence). There are 17 residues in the CDR3. After removal of 0 bases from V and 5 bases from J, the junction contained 7 bases not matched to a gene. CDR3 in amino acids: CASSLSYPDRDNSPLHF. In DNA form, the CDR3 reads TGTGCCAGCAGTTTATCCTATCCCGACAGGGATAATTCACCCCTCCACTTT.

This clonotype came up a few times. The V and J genes are TRBV19 and TRBJ2-3; D perhaps matches TRBD1 (6 bases). Trimming cost V 3 bases and J 2 bases, with 9 bases left between them. Germline V gives CDR1 LNHDA, CDR2 SQIVND (reference sequence). The length of the CDR3 is 14 residues. CDR3 amino acids: CASSIQGHTDTQYF. In DNA form, the CDR3 reads TGTGCCAGTAGTATCCAGGGGCACACAGATACGCAGTATTTT.

The chain is built from TRBV3-1 and TRBJ1-2; tentative D call: TRBD1 (5 bases). Trimming stripped 4 bases from V and 3 bases from J, with 12 bases between. The length of the CDR3 is 14 residues. The V gene's germline CDR1 is LGHDT and CDR2 YNNKEL (reference sequence). The CDR3 spells CASSRQNADYGYTF. CDR3 in DNA: TGTGCCAGCAGCCGACAGAACGCCGACTATGGCTACACCTTC.

As regards this clonotype: A much larger clone is a single base away; this may be a read error. For the CDR3, the DNA is TGTGCCAGCAGCCGGGGGGTCGGGTTAGAAGAGACCCAGTACTTC. This translates into CASSRGVGLEETQYF. The chain couples TRBV3-1 to TRBJ2-5; D possibly corresponds to TRBD2 (6 bases). Germline V gives CDR1 LGHDT, CDR2 YNNKEL (reference sequence). The CDR3 is made up of 15 amino acids. V lost 4 bases and J lost 3, with 15 bases in between.

This clonotype was recorded at least ten times. The V gene is TRBV5-1, the J gene TRBJ1-1; 7 positions match TRBD1. The CDR3 has 14 amino acids. The J segment lost 8 bases and the V segment lost 4 bases, leaving 11 bases of the junction unmatched. Germline CDR1 is SGHRS and CDR2 is YFSETQ. The CDR3 bases are TGCGCCAGCAGCCGGGACAGTGACTCTTGGGAAGCTTTCTTT. Translated, it gives CASSRDSDSWEAFF.

The sample holds a few counts of this clonotype. The chain employs TRBV7-2 and TRBJ1-3; D remains unclear. V was clipped by 5 bases and J by 2 bases, with 10 bases between them. The germline V gene encodes CDR1 SGHTA and CDR2 FQGNSA. This CDR3 spans 14 amino acids. CDR3 residues: CASSPRLPGNTIYF. CDR3 DNA: TGTGCCAGCAGCCCCCGGCTCCCTGGAAACACCATATATTTT.

This clonotype was counted ten times or more. The chain has TRBV2 and TRBJ1-1, with a weak D call TRBD1 (5 bases). The germline V gene has CDR1 SNHLY and CDR2 FYNNEI. This CDR3 spans 14 amino acids. V gave up 8 bases and J gave up 1 base, with 14 bases separating them. The chain's CDR3 is CASYPGRQNTEAFF. CDR3 sequence (DNA): TGTGCCAGCTACCCGGGACGACAGAACACTGAAGCTTTCTTT.

This clonotype was observed a handful of times. The chain recombines TRBV19 with TRBJ1-2, with TRBD1 as a possible D gene (5 bases). This CDR3 spans 13 amino acids. Germline V gives CDR1 LNHDA, CDR2 SQIVND (reference sequence). The V and J ends lost 6 bases and 1 base respectively, with 9 bases between them. This chain's CDR3 is CASSRADNYGYTF. The CDR3 DNA follows: TGTGCCAGTAGCAGGGCAGATAACTATGGCTACACCTTC.

This clonotype was detected a few times. The rearrangement joins TRBV9 to TRBJ1-2, with D possibly TRBD1 on 6 matching bases. Germline V lookup: CDR1 SGDLS, CDR2 YYNGEE. The CDR3 is 15 residues long. The V and J ends lost 3 bases and 3 bases respectively, with 15 bases between them. This CDR3 reads CASSARGGLDYGYTF. DNA for the CDR3: TGTGCCAGCAGCGCGAGGGGGGGTCTTGACTATGGCTACACCTTC.

The table lists this clonotype with a few counts. V and J are TRBV6-1 and TRBJ2-5; a weak D match, TRBD2 (6 bases). The V and J ends lost 6 bases and 4 bases respectively, with 15 bases between them. CDR1 and CDR2 (germline): MNHNS, SASEGT. The length of the CDR3 is 14 residues. The CDR3 sequence is CASRDPGLGETQYF. The CDR3 DNA sequence: TGTGCCAGCAGAGACCCGGGACTCGGAGAGACCCAGTACTTC.

About this clonotype: A much larger clone lies one base from this, so it may be a read error. The chain carries TRBV3-1 and TRBJ1-4; D is uncertain. Germline loops: CDR1 LGHDT, CDR2 YNNKEL (reference sequence). CDR3 length: 15 residues. V dropped 3 bases and J dropped 0 bases, with 8 bases sitting between them. In nucleotides, the CDR3 is TGTGCCAGCAGCCACTTAGAACCAACTAATGAAAAACTGTTTTTT. Protein product: CASSHLEPTNEKLFF.

This clonotype was counted many times. The rearrangement uses TRBV7-9 and TRBJ2-7, with D possibly TRBD2 on 5 matching bases. V was shortened by 1 base and J by 3 bases, with 7 bases between the two germline ends. Germline loops: CDR1 SEHNR, CDR2 FQNEAQ (reference sequence). The CDR3 spans 13 residues. CDR3 nucleotides: TGTGCCAGCAGCTTAGTAGCGAACTACGAGCAGTACTTC. Encoded protein: CASSLVANYEQYF.

This clonotype has ten or more counts. This rearrangement joins TRBV11-2 to TRBJ2-7; D is undetermined. This CDR3 contains 15 residues. Deletions cut 0 bases from V and 0 bases from J, with 9 bases between. Germline CDR1 reads SGHAT; CDR2 reads FQNNGV. The CDR3 spells CASSLELVSSYEQYF. The CDR3 DNA follows: TGTGCCAGCAGCTTAGAGTTGGTCAGCTCCTACGAGCAGTACTTC.

This clonotype appeared a few times. The V and J genes are TRBV27 and TRBJ2-7; no clear D. CDR3 length: 14 amino acids. V was pared by 5 bases and J by 2 bases, with 13 bases between. Germline CDR1 reads MNHEY; CDR2 reads SMNVEV (reference sequence). CDR3: CASSPRRRPYEQYF. The CDR3 DNA reads TGTGCCAGCAGTCCCCGACGCCGACCCTACGAGCAGTACTTC.